Shown below are 19 T cell receptor beta chains from a single sample sequenced in a study of blood T cells in healthy people across ages. A second PCR, run for about 7 to 11 cycles, used a sample-barcoded 5' primer plus a J-beta primer mix. One entry per CDR3 protein results from TCRdb running MiXCR on the 5' RACE reads. The sample includes hundreds of thousands of distinct CDR3 sequences, 55% to 75% of them seen just once. Sequencing was performed on blood. These receptor sequences come from a man aged 25-45 years in good health.

This chain uses TRBV29-1 with TRBJ2-3; 8 bases are a match to TRBD2. Germline CDR1 and CDR2: SQVTM and ANQGSEA. The CDR3 length is 13 residues. V shed 1 base, J shed 4 bases, and the junction held 1 base outside the gene matches. CDR3 amino acids: CSVEGGRSDTQYF. CDR3 DNA: TGCAGCGTTGAAGGCGGGAGGTCAGATACGCAGTATTTT.

The V and J genes are TRBV10-3 and TRBJ2-1; the match to TRBD2 covers 11 bases. Germline assignment: CDR1 ENHRY and CDR2 SYGVKD. V trimming: 6 bases; J trimming: 1 base; junction bases outside the gene matches: 8. This CDR3 has 17 residues. The CDR3 loop reads CAIRDGTSGGSYNEQFF. CDR3 sequence (DNA): TGTGCCATCAGAGACGGAACTAGCGGGGGATCCTACAATGAGCAGTTCTTC.

This clonotype has only a few counts. The rearrangement uses TRBV20-1 and TRBJ2-5; 9 nucleotides agree with TRBD2. Germline CDR1 is DFQATT and CDR2 is SNEGSKA (reference sequence). Germline trimming cut 7 bases from V and 11 bases from J; bases unmatched to any gene: 17. The CDR3 has 14 amino acids. The CDR3 loop reads CSVRVAGDRNEQYF. The CDR3 region has the DNA TGCAGTGTCAGGGTAGCGGGAGATCGCAATGAGCAGTACTTC.

This clonotype occurred a few times. The V gene is TRBV12-3 or TRBV12-4, the J gene TRBJ2-7; D possibly corresponds to TRBD2 (6 bases). Trimming pared 3 bases from V and 4 bases from J, leaving 16 bases between. The CDR3 sequence is 15 residues long. The CDR3 loop is CASSFRAGLSYEQYF. As DNA, the CDR3 is TGTGCCAGCAGTTTTAGGGCGGGACTGTCTTACGAGCAGTACTTC.

This clonotype was observed once. Germline is not matched at one junction end, which may reflect a read error. V and J are TRBV12-3 or TRBV12-4 and TRBJ2-7; 11 bases are a match to TRBD2. The CDR3 has 16 amino acids. The CDR3: CASSPLGTSGSYVQYF. In DNA form, the CDR3 reads TGTGCCAGCAGCCCCCTCGGGACTAGCGGCTCCTACGTGCAGTACTTC.

This clonotype was recorded many times. The CDR3 sequence is CASSTSGHSSYEQYF. The DNA for the CDR3 is TGTGCCAGCAGTACCTCGGGCCATAGCTCCTACGAGCAGTACTTC. V gene TRBV27 combines with J gene TRBJ2-7; D uncertain. The CDR3 is made up of 15 amino acids. Trimming took 5 bases from V and 0 from J, leaving 14 bases between them. Germline V CDR1 and CDR2: MNHEY, SMNVEV (reference sequence).

The V and J genes are TRBV3-1 and TRBJ1-2, with D possibly being TRBD1 (5 bases). The V gene's germline CDR1 is LGHDT and CDR2 YNNKEL (reference sequence). The CDR3 sequence is 15 residues long. Trimming removed 0 bases at V and 6 bases at J, with 14 bases between. This chain's CDR3 is CASSQDSLQVDGYTF. As DNA, the CDR3 is TGTGCCAGCAGCCAAGATAGTCTACAGGTAGATGGCTACACCTTC.

The chain employs TRBV7-2 and TRBJ1-2; D remains unclear. The CDR3 is made up of 14 amino acids. Trimming took off 5 bases at V and 1 base at J, with 11 bases between the two ends. In germline, CDR1 is SGHTA, CDR2 FQGNSA. The CDR3 sequence is CASSPDPSNYGYTF. The CDR3, as DNA: TGTGCCAGCAGCCCAGATCCAAGTAACTATGGCTACACCTTC.

This clonotype was counted between two and nine times. The chain carries TRBV20-1 and TRBJ2-4; D may be TRBD1 (5 bases). Germline V gene sequence: CDR1 DFQATT, CDR2 SNEGSKA (reference sequence). The CDR3 runs 21 residues. V lost 0 bases, J lost 0 bases, and 27 bases lay in between. CDR3 amino acids: CSARDPKDTTTRALAKNIQYF. DNA of the CDR3: TGCAGTGCTAGAGACCCAAAGGACACGACCACAAGGGCTCTAGCCAAAAACATTCAGTACTTC.

The chain couples TRBV29-1 to TRBJ2-3; 9 bases are shared with TRBD2. V gave up 3 bases and J gave up 0 bases; unmatched junction bases: 10. Germline V gene data show CDR1 as SQVTM and CDR2 as ANQGSEA. This CDR3 comprises 17 residues. CDR3 sequence: CSVDGLAGPSSTDTQYF. Here the CDR3 DNA reads TGCAGCGTTGACGGTCTAGCGGGGCCCTCAAGCACAGATACGCAGTATTTT.

As for this clonotype: This may arise from a read error, as a much more abundant clone is one base away. The V gene is TRBV4-2, the J gene TRBJ2-5; D is unresolved. The better agreement between TRBJ2-1 and the DNA end casts doubt on the J call. The CDR3 totals 12 residues. Germline V gene lookup returns CDR1 LGHNA and CDR2 YNFKEQ. CDR3 bases: TGTGCCAGCAGCCAATATCAAGAGACCCAGTTCTTC. Translation: CASSQYQETQFF.

The V gene is TRBV29-1, the J gene TRBJ2-5, with D hard to call. Germline V gene lookup returns CDR1 SQVTM and CDR2 ANQGSEA. The CDR3 consists of 12 residues. Trimming took off 6 bases at V and 5 bases at J, with 13 bases between the two ends. As DNA, the CDR3 is TGCAGCGTCCGAAGGGCCGGGGAGACCCAGTACTTC. This sequence encodes CSVRRAGETQYF.

In its sample, this clonotype was seen a few times. The chain is built from TRBV5-1 and TRBJ1-1; D remains unclear. The CDR3 totals 15 residues. The germline V gene has CDR1 SGHRS and CDR2 YFSETQ. The ends were cut back, 0 bases at V and 1 base at J, with 10 bases in the middle. CDR3 in amino acids: CASSLVWAGNTEAFF. In DNA, the CDR3 is TGCGCCAGCAGCTTGGTTTGGGCCGGGAACACTGAAGCTTTCTTT. The entire variable domain, with the rest obtained from reference TRBV5-1 and TRBJ1-1, is as follows: KAGVTQTPRYLIKTRGQQVTLSCSPISGHRSVSWYQQTPGQGLQFLFEYFSETQRNKGNFPGRFSGRQFSNSRSEMNVSTLELGDSALYLCASSLVWAGNTEAFFGQGTRLTVV.

The V gene is TRBV20-1, the J gene TRBJ2-1; 8 bases are shared with TRBD2. J was trimmed by 12 bases and V by 3 bases; bases with no gene match: 4. This CDR3 has 11 residues. CDR1 DFQATT and CDR2 SNEGSKA come from the germline V gene (reference sequence). The CDR3 is CSARSLAGQFF. The CDR3 DNA reads TGCAGTGCTAGGAGCCTAGCGGGGCAGTTCTTC.

This chain connects TRBV5-1 to TRBJ1-6; D is unresolved. V was clipped by 2 bases and J by 1 base, with 13 bases between them. Germline loops: CDR1 SGHRS, CDR2 YFSETQ. The CDR3 has 17 amino acids. The CDR3 DNA reads as TGCGCCAGCAGCTTCGGTGGGGTGGGTTCCTATAATTCACCCCTCCACTTT. It is translated as CASSFGGVGSYNSPLHF.

J is TRBJ1-1 and V is TRBV9, with a tentative D call TRBD1 (5 bases). The ends were cut back, 0 bases at V and 3 bases at J, with 12 bases in the middle. Germline CDR1 and CDR2: SGDLS and YYNGEE. The CDR3 spans 15 residues. CDR3 region: CASSVVGRGDTEAFF. Written as DNA, the CDR3 is TGTGCCAGCAGCGTAGTGGGCAGAGGGGACACTGAAGCTTTCTTT.

The chain links TRBV4-2 to TRBJ2-1, with no clear D. The J call is in doubt because the DNA end fits TRBJ2-7 better. The CDR3 runs to 16 residues. CDR1 and CDR2 (germline): LGHNA, YNFKEQ. In DNA form, the CDR3 reads TGTGCCAGCAGCCAAGAATTGTCAGATGGGATCTACGAGCAGTACTTC. Residues: CASSQELSDGIYEQYF.

The chain employs TRBV20-1 and TRBJ2-5; D is unresolved. V shed 6 bases and J shed 1 base, with 12 bases lying between them. From germline, CDR1 is DFQATT and CDR2 SNEGSKA (reference sequence). The CDR3 has 13 amino acids. The CDR3 DNA reads as TGCAGTGCCCCCCGGGTGGCCCAAGAGACCCAGTACTTC. It specifies CSAPRVAQETQYF.

This clonotype was counted between two and nine times. V usage is TRBV20-1 and J usage is TRBJ2-7, with a weak D call TRBD1 (6 bases). Germline V gene sequence: CDR1 DFQATT, CDR2 SNEGSKA (reference sequence). This CDR3 comprises 17 residues. With 3 bases removed from V and 3 bases from J, the gap between germline ends came to 24 bases. The CDR3, as DNA: TGCAGTGCTAGTACTCTTGAGACAGGTTCCACCAACTACGAGCAGTACTTC. Its protein is CSASTLETGSTNYEQYF.